This T cell receptor (beta chain) comes out of a study of T cell changes during pregnancy in multiple sclerosis. V lost 3 bases to trimming and J lost 9 bases, with 9 bases between them. The CDR3 has 12 amino acids. CDR1 SGHDN and CDR2 FVKESK come from the germline V gene. The repertoire was sequenced with immunoSEQ multiplex PCR; TCRdb's copy has only in-frame clones and lacks some. The sample holds about 47,000 clones, about 92% seen once. This chain joins TRBV14 and TRBJ2-4, with D uncertain. The clonotype originates from a female donor with multiple sclerosis, enrolled in a pregnancy study. This specimen consisted of peripheral blood, obtained after pregnancy. CDR3 sequence reads: CASSHVDRIQYF. CDR3 nucleotide sequence: TGTGCCAGCAGCCATGTAGATCGCATTCAGTACTTC.